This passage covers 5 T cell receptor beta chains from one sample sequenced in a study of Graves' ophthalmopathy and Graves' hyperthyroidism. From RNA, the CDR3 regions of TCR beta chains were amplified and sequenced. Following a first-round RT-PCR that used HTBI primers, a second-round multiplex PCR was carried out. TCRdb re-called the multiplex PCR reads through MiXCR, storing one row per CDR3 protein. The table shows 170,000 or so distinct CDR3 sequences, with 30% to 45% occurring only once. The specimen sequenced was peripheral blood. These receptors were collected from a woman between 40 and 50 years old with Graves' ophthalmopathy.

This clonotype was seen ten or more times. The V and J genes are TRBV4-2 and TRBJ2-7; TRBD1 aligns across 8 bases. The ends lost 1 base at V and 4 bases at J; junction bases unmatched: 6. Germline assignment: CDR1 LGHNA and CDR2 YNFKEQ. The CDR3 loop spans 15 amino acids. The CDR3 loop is CASSQVAGGGYEQYF. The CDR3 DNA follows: TGTGCCAGCAGCCAAGTTGCAGGGGGCGGATACGAGCAGTACTTC.

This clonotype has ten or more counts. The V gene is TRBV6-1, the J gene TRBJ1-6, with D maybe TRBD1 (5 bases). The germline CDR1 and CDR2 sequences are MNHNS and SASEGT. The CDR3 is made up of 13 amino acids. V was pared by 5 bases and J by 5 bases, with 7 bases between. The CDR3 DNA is TGTGCCAGCAGTTCCAGGGATAATTCACCCCTCCACTTT. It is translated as CASSSRDNSPLHF.

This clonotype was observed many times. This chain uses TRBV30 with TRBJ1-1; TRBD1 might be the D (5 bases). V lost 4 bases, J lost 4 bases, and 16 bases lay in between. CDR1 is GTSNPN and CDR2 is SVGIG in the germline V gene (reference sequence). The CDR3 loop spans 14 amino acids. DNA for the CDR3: TGTGCCTGGACCCTTGCAGGGATTAGCACTGAAGCTTTCTTT. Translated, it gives CAWTLAGISTEAFF.

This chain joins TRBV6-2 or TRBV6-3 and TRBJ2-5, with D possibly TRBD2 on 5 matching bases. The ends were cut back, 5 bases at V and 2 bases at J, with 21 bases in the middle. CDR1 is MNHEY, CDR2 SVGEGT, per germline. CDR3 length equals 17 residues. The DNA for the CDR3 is TGTGCCAGCAGTACTGCCCGGGGAGCGCGATCACAAGAGACCCAGTACTTC. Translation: CASSTARGARSQETQYF.

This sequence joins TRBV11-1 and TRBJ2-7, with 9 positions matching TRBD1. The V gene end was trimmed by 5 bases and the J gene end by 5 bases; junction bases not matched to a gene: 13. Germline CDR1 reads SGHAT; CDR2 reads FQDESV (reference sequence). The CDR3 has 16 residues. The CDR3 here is CASSQRAGTGINEQYF. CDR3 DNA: TGTGCCAGCAGCCAAAGAGCCGGGACAGGGATCAACGAGCAGTACTTC.